These T cell receptor beta chains were read from a single sample in a study of vaccination and CD4 T cells after COVID-19. MiXCR, run by TCRdb on the PCR reads, gives a single entry per CDR3 protein. The sample consists of about 18,000 distinct CDR3 sequences, 62% of them appearing once. The sample in question was CD4+ T cells from blood, obtained before SARS-CoV-2 vaccination. These receptor sequences come from a human donor who had recovered from COVID-19. CDR3s include the opening cysteine and the closing phenylalanine or tryptophan. Fields, in order: J gene, clone size, D gene, V gene, CDR3 protein, CDR3 DNA. D genes are given only for firm matches. Clone sizes are given selectively: once, few, many, or a class where the clone is expanded.

TRBJ2-3	NA	TRBD2	TRBV20-1	CSARDLLAMSPDTQYF	TGCAGTGCTAGAGATCTACTAGCGATGTCTCCGGATACGCAGTATTTT
TRBJ2-3	NA	TRBD2	TRBV20-1	CSARSPGLAGPGDTQYF	TGCAGTGCTAGATCCCCGGGACTAGCGGGACCCGGCGATACGCAGTATTTT
TRBJ1-1	few	NA	TRBV7-3	CASRRGLNTEAFF	TGTGCCAGCAGACGGGGGTTGAACACTGAAGCTTTCTTT
TRBJ2-3	NA	NA	TRBV20-1	CSARDPQDTDTQYF	TGCAGTGCTAGAGACCCCCAGGATACAGATACGCAGTATTTT
TRBJ2-5	few	TRBD2	TRBV10-3	CAISEGLAVQETQYF	TGTGCCATCAGTGAAGGACTAGCGGTCCAAGAGACCCAGTACTTC
TRBJ2-7	NA	NA	TRBV20-1	CSARVTDRAYEQYF	TGCAGTGCTAGAGTTACTGACAGAGCCTACGAGCAGTACTTC
TRBJ1-4	few	TRBD1	TRBV15	CATSRTYRGRFEKLFF	TGTGCCACCAGCAGGACTTACAGGGGGCGATTCGAAAAACTGTTTTTT
TRBJ1-6	few	NA	TRBV7-2	CASSSADRINSPLHF	TGTGCCAGCAGCTCAGCAGACAGGATTAATTCACCCCTCCACTTT
TRBJ1-6	few	NA	TRBV6-1	CASSEREGSPLHF	TGTGCCAGCAGTGAACGGGAGGGTTCACCCCTCCACTTT
TRBJ1-2	few	NA	TRBV21-1	CASSKVAGPLANYGYTF	TGTGCCAGCAGCAAAGTCGCGGGGCCCTTAGCTAACTATGGCTACACCTTC
TRBJ2-3	NA	TRBD2	TRBV3-1	CASSPTRTSSSTDTQYF	TGTGCCAGCAGCCCCACTCGGACTAGCTCTAGCACAGATACGCAGTATTTT
TRBJ2-3	NA	NA	TRBV6-1	CASQGTGTSTDTQYF	TGTGCCAGCCAAGGCACCGGGACGAGCACAGATACGCAGTATTTT
TRBJ2-3	once	NA	TRBV5-1	CASSLGGWAPDTQYF	TGCGCCAGCAGCTTGGGAGGTTGGGCCCCGGATACGCAGTATTTT
TRBJ1-1	few	NA	TRBV20-1	CSAREGVDTEAFF	TGCAGTGCTAGAGAGGGAGTTGACACTGAAGCTTTCTTT
TRBJ1-2	NA	TRBD1	TRBV2	CASSRQGANYGYTF	TGTGCCAGCAGTCGACAGGGCGCGAACTATGGCTACACCTTC
TRBJ1-2	NA	TRBD1	TRBV20-1	CSARSTPTGGGTNYGYTF	TGCAGTGCTAGATCAACGCCGACAGGGGGCGGCACTAACTATGGCTACACCTTC
TRBJ2-1	NA	NA	TRBV10-3	CAISEGGEQFF	TGTGCCATCAGTGAAGGGGGTGAGCAGTTCTTC
TRBJ2-1	few	NA	TRBV21-1	CASSKWAGGPNEQFF	TGTGCCAGCAGCAAGTGGGCGGGAGGGCCAAATGAGCAGTTCTTC